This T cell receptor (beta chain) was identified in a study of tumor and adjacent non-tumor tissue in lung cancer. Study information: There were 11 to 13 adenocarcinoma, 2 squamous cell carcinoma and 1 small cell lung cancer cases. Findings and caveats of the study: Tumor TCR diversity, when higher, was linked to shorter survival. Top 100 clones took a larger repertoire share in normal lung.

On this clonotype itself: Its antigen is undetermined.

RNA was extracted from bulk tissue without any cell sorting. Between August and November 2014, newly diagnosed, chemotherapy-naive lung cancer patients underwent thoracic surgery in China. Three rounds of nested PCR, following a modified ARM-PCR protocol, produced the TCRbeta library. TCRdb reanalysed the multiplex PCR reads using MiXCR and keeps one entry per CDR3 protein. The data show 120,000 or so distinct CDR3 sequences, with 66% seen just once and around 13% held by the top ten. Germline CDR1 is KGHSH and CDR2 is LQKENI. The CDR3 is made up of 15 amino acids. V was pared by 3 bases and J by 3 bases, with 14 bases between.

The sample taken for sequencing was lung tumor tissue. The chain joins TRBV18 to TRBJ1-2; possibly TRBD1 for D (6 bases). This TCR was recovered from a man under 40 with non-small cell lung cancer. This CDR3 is CASSPYRVKDYGYTF. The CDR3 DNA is TGTGCCAGCTCACCGTACAGGGTTAAGGACTATGGCTACACCTTC.